Shown below are 25 T cell receptor beta chains from a single sample sequenced in a study of spatial heterogeneity in lung cancer. The study's findings and limits: One measure, the expanded intratumoral alpha and beta TCR count, tracked tumor mutation counts.

The time point here: sample taken at primary tumor resection. No antigen is known for these receptors. MiXCR was run by TCRdb on the 5' RACE reads, yielding one entry per CDR3 protein. The repertoire holds about 3,400 distinct CDR3 sequences, with about an eighth as singletons. Source: lung tumor tissue, taken at surgery. All receptors come from a female donor with early-stage non-small cell lung cancer.

In this sample, this clonotype is medium-sized (0.01 to 0.1%). V gene TRBV5-1 combines with J gene TRBJ2-7; D unclear. The germline V gene has CDR1 SGHRS and CDR2 YFSETQ. The V gene lost 0 bases and the J gene lost 7 bases, with 20 bases spanning the gap. This CDR3 has 16 residues. CDR3 in DNA: TGCGCCAGCAGCTTGGGAGGAACGAACGAGCTCGGGGAGCAGTACTTC. Translating gives CASSLGGTNELGEQYF. The entire variable domain, with the rest obtained from reference TRBV5-1 and TRBJ2-7, is as follows: KAGVTQTPRYLIKTRGQQVTLSCSPISGHRSVSWYQQTPGQGLQFLFEYFSETQRNKGNFPGRFSGRQFSNSRSEMNVSTLELGDSALYLCASSLGGTNELGEQYFGPGTRLTVT.

The chain joins TRBV5-4 to TRBJ2-3; no definite D call. Trimming took off 5 bases at V and 4 bases at J, with 11 bases between the two ends. The CDR3 spans 13 residues. CDR1 SGHNT and CDR2 YYREEE come from the germline V gene (reference sequence). Written as DNA, the CDR3 is TGTGCCAGCAGGGTCCAAGGCGCAGATACGCAGTATTTT. It translates to CASRVQGADTQYF. Using reference TRBV5-4 and TRBJ2-3 for the parts outside the CDR3, the full variable domain is ETGVTQSPTHLIKTRGQQVTLRCSSQSGHNTVSWYQQALGQGPQFIFQYYREEENGRGNFPPRFSGLQFPNYSSELNVNALELDDSALYLCASRVQGADTQYFGPGTRLTVL.

This clonotype appeared a few times. The chain uses TRBV7-2 and TRBJ1-6; 9 nucleotides match TRBD1. Germline-derived CDR1 and CDR2 are SGHTA and FQGNSA. The CDR3 has 16 amino acids. V trimming: 2 bases; J trimming: 8 bases; junction bases outside the gene matches: 7. The DNA for the CDR3 is TGTGCCAGCAGCTTAATGGGACAGGGTGGTTATTCACCCCTCCACTTT. Protein sequence: CASSLMGQGGYSPLHF.

By frequency in the sample, this clonotype is medium-sized. This sequence joins TRBV7-2 and TRBJ2-2, with a tentative D call TRBD1 (5 bases). V dropped 1 base and J dropped 0 bases, with 9 bases sitting between them. Germline V gene lookup returns CDR1 SGHTA and CDR2 FQGNSA. The CDR3 totals 16 residues. CDR3 sequence reads: CASSLDRPPNTGELFF. In nucleotides, the CDR3 is TGTGCCAGCAGCTTAGACAGGCCACCGAACACCGGGGAGCTGTTTTTT.

By sample fraction, this clonotype is medium-sized. V gene TRBV7-9 combines with J gene TRBJ2-7; D is perhaps TRBD1 (7 bases). The germline gives CDR1 SEHNR, CDR2 FQNEAQ (reference sequence). Trimming pared 6 bases from V and 6 bases from J, leaving 15 bases between. The CDR3 length is 13 residues. The CDR3 DNA sequence: TGTGCCAGCAGACAGGGGATCGGGGGCGAGCAGTACTTC. It yields the protein CASRQGIGGEQYF.

Within the sample, this clonotype is medium-sized (0.01 to 0.1%). The gene calls are TRBV7-6 and TRBJ2-1, with 12 bases matching TRBD2. This CDR3 comprises 18 residues. The trim removed 4 bases at V and 0 bases at J, leaving 7 bases unmatched. In germline, CDR1 is SGHVS, CDR2 FNYEAQ. The CDR3 loop reads CASSSLPTSGGSYNEQFF. CDR3 sequence (DNA): TGTGCCAGCAGCTCACTTCCGACTAGCGGGGGCTCCTACAATGAGCAGTTCTTC. Based on the CDR3 plus reference TRBV7-6 and TRBJ2-1, the full variable domain is GAGVSQSPRYKVTKRGQDVALRCDPISGHVSLYWYRQALGQGPEFLTYFNYEAQQDKSGLPNDRFSAERPEGSISTLTIQRTEQRDSAMYRCASSSLPTSGGSYNEQFFGPGTRLTVL.

This clonotype was observed once. This chain joins TRBV11-1 and TRBJ2-5; D may be TRBD1 (6 bases). Germline CDR1 is SGHAT and CDR2 is FQDESV (reference sequence). This CDR3 region has 14 residues. V lost 5 bases, J lost 4 bases, and 14 bases lay in between. CDR3 loop: CASSPFRTAETQYF. The CDR3 nucleotides read TGTGCCAGCAGCCCCTTTCGGACAGCAGAGACCCAGTACTTC. Combining the CDR3 with reference TRBV11-1 and TRBJ2-5 gives the whole variable domain EAEVAQSPRYKITEKSQAVAFWCDPISGHATLYWYRQILGQGPELLVQFQDESVVDDSQLPKDRFSAERLKGVDSTLKIQPAELGDSAMYLCASSPFRTAETQYFGPGTRLLVL.

This clonotype counts as medium-sized. V gene TRBV20-1 combines with J gene TRBJ2-5; 8 nucleotides line up with TRBD2. The CDR3 is 16 residues long. From germline, CDR1 is DFQATT and CDR2 SNEGSKA (reference sequence). With 1 base clipped from V and 5 bases from J, the junction kept 12 bases outside the gene matches. CDR3 residues: CSARVPPAGEVETQYF. CDR3 DNA: TGCAGTGCTAGAGTACCCCCAGCGGGAGAGGTGGAGACCCAGTACTTC.

This chain connects TRBV27 to TRBJ2-7; D is uncertain. The length of the CDR3 is 13 residues. Per the germline V gene, CDR1 is MNHEY and CDR2 is SMNVEV (reference sequence). Trimming pared 1 base from V and 6 bases from J, leaving 10 bases between. CDR3 sequence (DNA): TGTGCCAGCAGTTTATTCGGTGGCAGCGAGCAGTACTTC. Encoded protein: CASSLFGGSEQYF.

This clonotype was counted ten times or more. The chain is built from TRBV2 and TRBJ2-3, with D possibly TRBD1 on 5 matching bases. Germline V CDR1 and CDR2: SNHLY, FYNNEI. V was cut by 4 bases and J by 6 bases, with 17 bases left in between. This CDR3 comprises 15 residues. CDR3 residues: CASSVRTPPADTQYF. For the CDR3, the DNA is TGTGCCAGCAGTGTCCGGACACCCCCTGCGGATACGCAGTATTTT. Full variable domain (rest looked up from reference TRBV2 and TRBJ2-3): EPEVTQTPSHQVTQMGQEVILRCVPISNHLYFYWYRQILGQKVEFLVSFYNNEISEKSEIFDDQFSVERPDGSNFTLKIRSTKLEDSAMYFCASSVRTPPADTQYFGPGTRLTVL.

This clonotype is large by share. V usage is TRBV5-1 and J usage is TRBJ2-2; 10 positions agree with TRBD2. The V and J ends lost 2 bases and 0 bases, in that order; junction bases with no gene match: 7. Germline values: CDR1 SGHRS, CDR2 YFSETQ. The CDR3 is 18 residues long. The CDR3 sequence: CASSFRTSGAANTGELFF. CDR3 bases: TGCGCCAGCAGCTTTAGGACTAGCGGAGCCGCGAACACCGGGGAGCTGTTTTTT.

This clonotype is deemed medium-sized. The V gene is TRBV2, the J gene TRBJ2-5; D might be TRBD2 (5 bases). Per germline, CDR1 SNHLY and CDR2 FYNNEI. The V end lost 6 bases, the J end lost 5 bases, and 10 bases lay between the germline ends. The CDR3 length is 12 residues. This CDR3 is CASRRALETQYF. CDR3 DNA sequence: TGTGCCAGCAGGAGGGCCCTGGAGACCCAGTACTTC.

The chain combines TRBV6-2 or TRBV6-3 with TRBJ1-4; D uncertain. CDR1 MNHEY and CDR2 SVGEGT come from the germline V gene. The germline V and J ends were trimmed by 5 bases and 15 bases, with 16 bases remaining between them. The CDR3 runs to 12 residues. The CDR3 reads CASSTLASEVFF. In DNA, the CDR3 is TGTGCCAGCAGTACCCTCGCTAGCGAGGTGTTTTTT.

Within the sample, this clonotype is medium-sized (0.01 to 0.1%). CDR3 in amino acids: CASSDSSSYNEQFF. The CDR3, as DNA: TGTGCCAGCTCCGACTCGAGCTCCTACAATGAGCAGTTCTTC. The rearrangement joins TRBV18 to TRBJ2-1; no reliable D call. Germline V gene lookup returns CDR1 KGHSH and CDR2 LQKENI. V was pared by 6 bases and J by 0 bases, with 9 bases between. The CDR3 sequence is 14 residues long. Full variable domain (outside the CDR3, taken from reference TRBV18 and TRBJ2-1): NAGVMQNPRHLVRRRGQEARLRCSPMKGHSHVYWYRQLPEEGLKFMVYLQKENIIDESGMPKERFSAEFPKEGPSILRIQQVVRGDSAAYFCASSDSSSYNEQFFGPGTRLTVL.

By share, this clonotype ranks as medium-sized. The chain is built from TRBV7-9 and TRBJ2-3; tentative D call: TRBD2 (5 bases). Germline V gene sequence: CDR1 SEHNR, CDR2 FQNEAQ (reference sequence). The V end lost 1 base, the J end lost 0 bases, and 14 bases lay between the germline ends. This CDR3 has 17 amino acids. The CDR3 nucleotides read TGTGCCAGCAGCTTAGGACGGGGAGCGGACAGCACAGATACGCAGTATTTT. This sequence encodes CASSLGRGADSTDTQYF.

By its share, this clonotype is medium-sized. The J gene is TRBJ2-7, the V gene TRBV30, with a possible D match to TRBD1 (5 bases). CDR3 length equals 14 residues. Trimming shortened V by 0 bases and J by 9 bases, and 18 bases separated the two germline ends. Germline V gives CDR1 GTSNPN, CDR2 SVGIG (reference sequence). The CDR3 loop reads CAWSVLLQEGVQYF. The CDR3 DNA sequence: TGTGCCTGGAGTGTACTGCTTCAGGAAGGGGTGCAGTACTTC.

This clonotype was counted a few times. The chain uses TRBV20-1 and TRBJ2-3; TRBD2 agrees at 10 bases. The CDR3 loop spans 14 amino acids. Germline CDR1 is DFQATT and CDR2 is SNEGSKA (reference sequence). With 2 bases clipped from V and 2 bases from J, the junction kept 1 base outside the gene matches. The CDR3 bases are TGCAGTGCTAGAACTAGCGGGGCCACAGATACGCAGTATTTT. Translating gives CSARTSGATDTQYF.

This clonotype was counted ten times or more. The rearrangement uses TRBV29-1 and TRBJ2-7; TRBD2 is a possible D gene (5 bases). V was cut by 6 bases and J by 7 bases, with 10 bases left in between. The CDR3 totals 10 residues. Germline lookup yields CDR1 SQVTM and CDR2 ANQGSEA. The CDR3 protein is CSVGSGEQYF. The CDR3 DNA is TGCAGCGTGGGGTCGGGGGAGCAGTACTTC.

In this sample, this clonotype turned up many times. The chain couples TRBV4-2 to TRBJ2-4, with D unresolved. The CDR3 consists of 14 residues. Germline values: CDR1 LGHNA, CDR2 YNFKEQ. Trimming took off 0 bases at V and 1 base at J, with 4 bases between the two ends. The CDR3 DNA is TGTGCCAGCAGCCAAGACAGGGCCAAAAACATTCAGTACTTC. Its protein product is CASSQDRAKNIQYF.

This chain links TRBV7-9 with TRBJ1-1; no firm D call. This CDR3 contains 15 residues. V shed 1 base and J shed 0 bases, with 9 bases lying between them. In germline, CDR1 is SEHNR, CDR2 FQNEAQ (reference sequence). CDR3 coding DNA: TGTGCCAGCAGCTTAGGGCAGCTTATGAACACTGAAGCTTTCTTT. Translated, it gives CASSLGQLMNTEAFF.

By sample fraction, this clonotype is medium-sized. V usage is TRBV5-1 and J usage is TRBJ2-1; 7 bases agree with TRBD1. Trimming cost V 0 bases and J 7 bases; bases outside gene matches: 4. This CDR3 comprises 14 residues. Per the germline V gene, CDR1 is SGHRS and CDR2 is YFSETQ. The chain's CDR3 is CASSLAVQGNEQFF. CDR3 bases: TGCGCCAGCAGCTTGGCCGTACAGGGGAATGAGCAGTTCTTC. The full variable domain, in which reference TRBV5-1 and TRBJ2-1 provide the parts outside the CDR3, is KAGVTQTPRYLIKTRGQQVTLSCSPISGHRSVSWYQQTPGQGLQFLFEYFSETQRNKGNFPGRFSGRQFSNSRSEMNVSTLELGDSALYLCASSLAVQGNEQFFGPGTRLTVL.

This clonotype is medium-sized (0.01 to 0.1%) within its sample. CDR3 DNA: TGTGCCAGCAGCTTGGCGCACCGCACAGATACGCAGTATTTT. It specifies CASSLAHRTDTQYF. The V and J genes are TRBV7-9 and TRBJ2-3; D gene unclear. Between the trimmed V and J ends, which lost 3 bases and 1 base, there was a span of 8 bases. CDR3 length equals 14 residues. Per germline, CDR1 SEHNR and CDR2 FQNEAQ (reference sequence).

Relative to its sample, this clonotype is medium-sized. The chain combines TRBV19 with TRBJ2-3; TRBD2 is a possible D gene (6 bases). The ends were cut back, 3 bases at V and 6 bases at J, with 7 bases in the middle. The CDR3 runs 12 residues. Germline CDR1 LNHDA, CDR2 SQIVND (reference sequence). DNA of the CDR3: TGTGCCAGTAGTATCGGAGGGGATACGCAGTATTTT. As protein: CASSIGGDTQYF. Full variable domain (remainder filled in from reference TRBV19 and TRBJ2-3): DGGITQSPKYLFRKEGQNVTLSCEQNLNHDAMYWYRQDPGQGLRLIYYSQIVNDFQKGDIAEGYSVSREKKESFPLTVTSAQKNPTAFYLCASSIGGDTQYFGPGTRLTVL.

By sample fraction, this clonotype is medium-sized. The chain carries TRBV6-6 and TRBJ2-2; D remains ambiguous. This CDR3 is 11 amino acids long. The germline V and J ends were trimmed by 2 bases and 10 bases, with 5 bases remaining between them. Germline values: CDR1 MNHNY, CDR2 SVGAGI (reference sequence). The CDR3 reads CASSYGQELFF. CDR3 bases: TGTGCCAGCAGTTACGGGCAGGAGCTGTTTTTT.

This chain uses TRBV14 with TRBJ2-7; the D is unclear. CDR1 is SGHDN, CDR2 FVKESK, per germline. The CDR3 spans 14 residues. V shed 4 bases and J shed 0 bases, with 10 bases lying between them. The CDR3, as DNA: TGTGCCAGCAGCCGAACACATAGCTCCTACGAGCAGTACTTC. As protein: CASSRTHSSYEQYF.